Listed here is a single T cell receptor beta chain. Participant age was about 18 to 95 years, and participants resided in 20 to 30 US areas. The CDR3 contains 13 residues. The V gene end was trimmed by 6 bases and the J gene end by 10 bases; junction bases not matched to a gene: 10. The sample originates from a study of blood T cell repertoires in COVID-19. Study-wide context: From the United States, Italy and Spain came samples of acute and convalescent COVID-19.

In the original processing: For nucleated cells, counts were estimated from reference gene primer amplification. Assay used: immunoSEQ multiplex PCR; TCRdb lists only in-frame clones, some missing. D and trimming were read from the DNA, whereas the V and J calls and clone size are those reported in that table. The table records 390,000 or so clones, around 91% of them present only once. Specimen: PBMCs or T cells enriched from blood (not recorded which). The chain joins TRBV12-3 or TRBV12-4 to TRBJ2-3; 7 positions match TRBD1. The source is a man aged 18 to 29 who had recovered from COVID-19. The CDR3 region is CASRSTGASAQYF. CDR3 bases: TGTGCCAGCAGAAGCACAGGGGCCTCAGCGCAGTATTTT.